This T cell receptor (beta chain) was sequenced for a study of blood T cell repertoires in COVID-19. Study-wide background: Sites across the United States, Italy and Spain contributed samples from acute and convalescent COVID-19. In each case, the material was cDNA or gDNA derived from T cells, B-cell-depleted T cells, or PBMCs.

Only in-frame clones appear in the TCRdb table, and some are missing; sequencing was by immunoSEQ multiplex PCR. Found here are about 120,000 clones, nearly 90% of them singletons; the top ten hold 3.5% to 4%. In Seattle, patients joined the study during active infection and were tracked longitudinally. The sample taken for sequencing was peripheral blood. This TCR derives from a woman aged 55 to 70 with COVID-19, enrolled during active disease.

The CDR3 here is CASSFLPGGISYNEQFF. The CDR3 nucleotides read TGTGCCAGCAGCTTTCTCCCCGGGGGGATCTCCTACAATGAGCAGTTCTTC. The genes are TRBV5-5 and TRBJ2-1, with 7 nucleotides matching TRBD2. Germline CDR1 is SGHKS and CDR2 is YYEKEE (reference sequence). V was clipped by 2 bases and J by 0 bases; unmatched bases: 8. The length of the CDR3 is 17 residues.